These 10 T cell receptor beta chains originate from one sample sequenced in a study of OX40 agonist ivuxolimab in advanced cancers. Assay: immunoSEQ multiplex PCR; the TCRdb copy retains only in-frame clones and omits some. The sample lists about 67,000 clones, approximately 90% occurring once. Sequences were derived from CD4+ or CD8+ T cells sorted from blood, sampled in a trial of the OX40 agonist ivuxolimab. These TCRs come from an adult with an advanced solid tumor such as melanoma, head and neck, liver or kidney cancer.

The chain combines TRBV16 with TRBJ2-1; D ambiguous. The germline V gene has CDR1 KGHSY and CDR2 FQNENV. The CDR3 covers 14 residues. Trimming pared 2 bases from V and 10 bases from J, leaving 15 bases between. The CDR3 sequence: CASSQKGGFWEQFF. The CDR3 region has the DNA TGTGCCAGCAGCCAAAAAGGCGGATTTTGGGAGCAGTTCTTC.

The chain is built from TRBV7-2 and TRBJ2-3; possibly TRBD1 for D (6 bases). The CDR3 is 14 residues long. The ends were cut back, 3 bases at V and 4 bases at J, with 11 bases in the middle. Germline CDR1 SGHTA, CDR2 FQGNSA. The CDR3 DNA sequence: TGTGCCAGCAGCTTCCAGACAGGACCAGATACGCAGTATTTT. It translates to CASSFQTGPDTQYF.

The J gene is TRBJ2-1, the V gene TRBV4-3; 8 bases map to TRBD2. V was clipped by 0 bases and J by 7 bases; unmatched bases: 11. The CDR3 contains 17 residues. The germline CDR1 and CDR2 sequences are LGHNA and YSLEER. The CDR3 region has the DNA TGCGCCAGCAGCCAAGATTGGTCCGGGAGGGCCGGAAATGAGCAGTTCTTC. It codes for CASSQDWSGRAGNEQFF.

CDR3 bases: TGTGCCATCAGTGGGGGACAGGGGGAGAGCACAGATACGCAGTATTTT. Residues: CAISGGQGESTDTQYF. V is TRBV10-3 and J is TRBJ2-3; 11 bases fit TRBD1. With V trimmed by 4 bases and J by 0 bases, 3 bases remained unmatched. Looked up from germline, CDR1 is ENHRY and CDR2 is SYGVKD. The CDR3 spans 16 residues.

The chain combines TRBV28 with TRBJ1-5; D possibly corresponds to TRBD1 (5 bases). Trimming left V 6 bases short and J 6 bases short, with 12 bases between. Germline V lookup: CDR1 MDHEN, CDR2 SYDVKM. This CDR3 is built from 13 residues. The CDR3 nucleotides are TGTGCCAGCAGCTGGGGCGCGGGTCAGCCCCAGCATTTT. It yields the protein CASSWGAGQPQHF.

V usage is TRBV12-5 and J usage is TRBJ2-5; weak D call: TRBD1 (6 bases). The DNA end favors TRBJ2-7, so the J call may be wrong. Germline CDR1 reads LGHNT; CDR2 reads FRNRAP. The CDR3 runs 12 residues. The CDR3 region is CASGTGSYEQYF. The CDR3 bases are TGTGCTAGTGGAACAGGGTCCTACGAGCAGTACTTC.

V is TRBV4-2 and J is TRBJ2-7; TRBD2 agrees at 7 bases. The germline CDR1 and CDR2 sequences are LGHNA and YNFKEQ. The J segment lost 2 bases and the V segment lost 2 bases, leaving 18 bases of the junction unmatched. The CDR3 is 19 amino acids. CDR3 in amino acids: CASSQSVSRGGRGTYEQYF. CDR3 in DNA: TGTGCCAGCAGCCAATCAGTTTCGCGGGGCGGGAGAGGTACCTACGAGCAGTACTTC.

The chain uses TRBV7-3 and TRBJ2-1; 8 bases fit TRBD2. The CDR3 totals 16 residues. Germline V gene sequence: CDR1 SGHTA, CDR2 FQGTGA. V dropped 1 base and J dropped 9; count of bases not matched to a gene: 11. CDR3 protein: CASSLNGGAVGPEQFF. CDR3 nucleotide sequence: TGTGCCAGCAGCTTAAACGGGGGGGCAGTAGGCCCTGAGCAGTTCTTC.

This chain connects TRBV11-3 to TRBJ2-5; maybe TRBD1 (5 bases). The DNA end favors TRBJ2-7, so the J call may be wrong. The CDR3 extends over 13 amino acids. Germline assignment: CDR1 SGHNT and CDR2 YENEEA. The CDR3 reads CASSSLQEYEQYF. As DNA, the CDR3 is TGTGCCAGCAGCTCCCTACAGGAGTACGAGCAGTACTTC.

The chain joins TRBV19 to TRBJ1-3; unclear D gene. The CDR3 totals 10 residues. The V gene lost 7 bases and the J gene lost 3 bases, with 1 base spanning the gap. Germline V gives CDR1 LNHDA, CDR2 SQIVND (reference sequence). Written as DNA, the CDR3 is TGTGCCAGTATTGGAAACACCATATATTTT. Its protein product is CASIGNTIYF.